Listed below are T cell receptor beta chains from one sample, sequenced in a study of siplizumab effects on memory and regulatory T cells. Here immunoSEQ multiplex PCR was the method, and the copy in TCRdb shows in-frame clones only, minus some. The repertoire has approximately 75,000 clones, roughly 93% of them found once; the top ten carry 5%. Sequenced sample: CD8+ T cells sorted from blood. The source of these receptors is a human donor in good health. Each CDR3 is given with its conserved first and last residue. The D gene is left open where the match is weak. The size field is filled for only some rows; it gives once, few, many or a size class.

CASSHTGGADNEQFF,TGTGCCAGCAGCCATACAGGGGGCGCTGATAACGAGCAGTTCTTC,TRBD1,TRBJ2-1,NA,TRBV9
CASSPGQGPQTQYF,TGTGCCAGCTCACCGGGTCAGGGACCGCAGACCCAGTACTTC,NA,TRBJ2-5,NA,TRBV18
CASSEAETYEQYF,TGTGCCAGCAGTGAAGCGGAGACCTACGAGCAGTACTTC,NA,TRBJ2-7,NA,TRBV6-1
CASSPGTGGEAFF,TGTGCCAGCAGCCCCGGGACAGGGGGCGAGGCTTTCTTT,TRBD1,TRBJ1-1,NA,TRBV11-1
CAWSVEGFSSYEQYF,TGTGCCTGGAGTGTGGAGGGCTTTAGCTCCTACGAGCAGTACTTC,NA,TRBJ2-7,NA,TRBV30
CATRSGVQETQYF,TGTGCCACCAGGTCGGGTGTTCAAGAGACCCAGTACTTC,NA,TRBJ2-5,NA,TRBV15
CSVLTGPAYEQYF,TGCAGCGTTTTGACAGGCCCGGCCTACGAGCAGTACTTC,NA,TRBJ2-7,NA,TRBV29-1
CASSYGLGNPSYEQYF,TGTGCCAGCAGCTATGGTTTAGGGAACCCCTCCTACGAGCAGTACTTC,NA,TRBJ2-7,once,TRBV21-1
CASSLNHNEQFF,TGTGCCAGCAGCTTGAACCACAATGAGCAGTTCTTC,NA,TRBJ2-1,few,TRBV5-6
CASTPSGSATYEQYF,TGTGCCAGCACCCCGTCGGGATCAGCCACCTACGAGCAGTACTTC,NA,TRBJ2-7,NA,TRBV27
CASSLGTDLTAF,TGTGCCAGCAGCTTGGGGACAGACCTTACGGCCTTC,NA,TRBJ1-2,NA,TRBV5-4
CASSPRRGLSSYEQYF,TGTGCCAGCAGCCCCCGCCGAGGGCTTAGCTCCTACGAGCAGTACTTC,NA,TRBJ2-7,NA,TRBV7-9
CASSLNPGELFF,TGTGCCAGCAGCTTAAATCCCGGGGAGCTGTTTTTT,NA,TRBJ2-2,NA,TRBV7-3
CASKDTFNEQFF,TGTGCCAGCAAGGACACGTTCAATGAGCAGTTCTTC,NA,TRBJ2-1,NA,TRBV5-4
CASSWAGGTSPLHF,TGTGCCAGCAGCTGGGCCGGGGGAACTTCACCCCTCCACTTT,NA,TRBJ1-6,once,TRBV7-3